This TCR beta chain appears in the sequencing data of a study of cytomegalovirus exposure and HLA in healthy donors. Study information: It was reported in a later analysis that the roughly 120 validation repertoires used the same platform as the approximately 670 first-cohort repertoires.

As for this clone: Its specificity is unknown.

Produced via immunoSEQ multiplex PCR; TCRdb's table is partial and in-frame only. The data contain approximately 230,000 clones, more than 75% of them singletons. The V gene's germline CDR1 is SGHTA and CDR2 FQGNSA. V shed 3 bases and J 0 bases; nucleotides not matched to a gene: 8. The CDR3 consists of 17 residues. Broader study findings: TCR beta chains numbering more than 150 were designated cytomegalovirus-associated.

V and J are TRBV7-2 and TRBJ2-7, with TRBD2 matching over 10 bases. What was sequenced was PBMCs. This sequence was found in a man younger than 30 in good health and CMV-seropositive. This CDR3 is CASSFLASGSSSYEQYF. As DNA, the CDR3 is TGTGCCAGCAGCTTCCTCGCTAGCGGGAGTTCCTCCTACGAGCAGTACTTC. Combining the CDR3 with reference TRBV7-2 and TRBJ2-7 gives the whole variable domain GAGVSQSPSNKVTEKGKDVELRCDPISGHTALYWYRQSLGQGLEFLIYFQGNSAPDKSGLPSDRFSAERTGGSVSTLTIQRTQQEDSAVYLCASSFLASGSSSYEQYFGPGTRLTVT.